This passage covers 29 T cell receptor beta chains from one sample sequenced in a study of T cell repertoires in cytomegalovirus infection. These receptors' targets are unknown. Each CDR3 protein gets one entry after TCRdb re-called the reads with MiXCR. The sample contains tens of thousands of distinct CDR3 sequences, over 15% of which appear only once. This sample comprised CD8+ T cells from cultured PBMCs, obtained from culture after CMV antigen stimulation. The receptors were gathered from a human donor in good health (CMV status not recorded). Some clones in this sample may be carry-over from other donors' samples.

The J gene is TRBJ1-2, the V gene TRBV6-8; D is unresolved. Germline CDR1 MNHGY, CDR2 SAAAGT. This CDR3 has 13 amino acids. The V end was cut by 2 bases, the J end by 0 bases, with 4 bases between. CDR3 DNA: TGTGCCAGCAGTTACGGGACTAACTATGGCTACACCTTC. Protein: CASSYGTNYGYTF.

V usage is TRBV11-3 and J usage is TRBJ1-2; no firm D call. V lost 1 base to trimming and J lost 4 bases, with 16 bases between them. CDR1 and CDR2 from the germline V gene are SGHNT and YENEEA. The CDR3 length is 16 residues. CDR3 sequence reads: CASSLGRHPGGYGYTF. The CDR3 DNA reads TGTGCCAGCAGCTTAGGACGTCACCCGGGTGGCTATGGCTACACCTTC.

Many counts were recorded for this clonotype. The V call is TRBV5-1, the J call TRBJ2-7, with D tentatively TRBD1 (5 bases). The CDR3 contains 14 residues. V lost 1 base and J 5 bases, leaving 13 bases between the germline ends. Germline CDR1 SGHRS, CDR2 YFSETQ. The CDR3 sequence: CASSLRSGYHEQYF. The CDR3, as DNA: TGCGCCAGCAGCTTGAGGTCAGGGTACCACGAGCAGTACTTC.

The V and J genes are TRBV4-1 and TRBJ1-5, with no clear D. CDR1 is MGHRA, CDR2 YSYEKL, per germline. This CDR3 comprises 14 residues. V was shortened by 0 bases and J by 10 bases, with 13 bases between the two germline ends. This CDR3 reads CASSQEGKYSPQHF. The CDR3 DNA is TGCGCCAGCAGCCAAGAGGGGAAGTATAGCCCCCAGCATTTT.

This clonotype has more than one count but fewer than ten. The V and J genes are TRBV7-2 and TRBJ2-7; a weak D match, TRBD1 (6 bases). V was clipped by 10 bases and J by 3 bases, with 10 bases between them. The CDR3 has 11 amino acids. Germline V lookup: CDR1 SGHTA, CDR2 FQGNSA. This CDR3 is CATGQNYEQYF. In DNA form, the CDR3 reads TGTGCCACGGGACAAAACTACGAGCAGTACTTC.

This clonotype was detected only a few times. CDR3 region: CASSLEVGGHQPQHF. The CDR3, as DNA: TGTGCCAGCAGCTTAGAGGTAGGGGGTCATCAGCCCCAGCATTTT. The chain uses TRBV7-2 and TRBJ1-5; D may be TRBD1 (6 bases). Germline loops: CDR1 SGHTA, CDR2 FQGNSA. The CDR3 has 15 residues. With 1 base removed from V and 5 bases from J, the gap between germline ends came to 12 bases.

In this sample, this clonotype is large. V gene TRBV4-2 combines with J gene TRBJ2-3; 8 bases are a match to TRBD2. This CDR3 contains 20 residues. In germline, CDR1 is LGHNA, CDR2 YNFKEQ. With 5 bases clipped from V and 2 bases from J, the junction kept 21 bases outside the gene matches. The CDR3 protein is CASSSIVGLASPRPTDTQYF. The DNA of the CDR3 is TGTGCCAGCAGCTCAATTGTCGGACTAGCATCTCCCAGGCCCACAGATACGCAGTATTTT.

This clonotype was found a few times. The gene calls are TRBV28 and TRBJ2-6; D not certain. V was clipped by 3 bases and J by 2 bases, with 8 bases between them. This CDR3 has 15 residues. Looked up from germline, CDR1 is MDHEN and CDR2 is SYDVKM. The DNA of the CDR3 is TGTGCCAGCAGTTTCAGCCCTGCTGGGGCCAACGTCCTGACTTTC. It encodes CASSFSPAGANVLTF.

The V and J genes are TRBV4-1 and TRBJ1-2, with a weak D call TRBD1 (5 bases). This CDR3 contains 13 residues. With 0 bases removed from V and 6 bases from J, the gap between germline ends came to 8 bases. In germline, CDR1 is MGHRA, CDR2 YSYEKL. CDR3 amino acids: CASSQEHRNGYTF. The CDR3 region has the DNA TGCGCCAGCAGCCAAGAGCACAGGAATGGCTACACCTTC.

This clonotype was seen more than once but under ten times. The chain carries TRBV28 and TRBJ2-3, with 10 bases fitting TRBD1. Germline loops: CDR1 MDHEN, CDR2 SYDVKM. J gave up 3 bases and V 5 bases, and 11 bases lay outside the gene matches. The CDR3 is 17 residues long. CDR3: CASSAWGQGSSTDTQYF. The DNA of the CDR3 is TGTGCCAGCAGTGCCTGGGGACAGGGGAGTAGTACAGATACGCAGTATTTT. The entire variable domain, with the rest obtained from reference TRBV28 and TRBJ2-3, is as follows: DVKVTQSSRYLVKRTGEKVFLECVQDMDHENMFWYRQDPGLGLRLIYFSYDVKMKEKGDIPEGYSVSREKKERFSLILESASTNQTSMYLCASSAWGQGSSTDTQYFGPGTRLTVL.

The chain has TRBV5-1 and TRBJ2-1; either TRBD1 or TRBD2 may supply D (6 bases each). CDR3 size: 12 residues. Germline CDR1 SGHRS, CDR2 YFSETQ. V was pared by 0 bases and J by 10 bases, with 8 bases between. For the CDR3, the DNA is TGCGCCAGCAGCTTGGTGGGGGGCGAGCAGTTCTTC. It codes for CASSLVGGEQFF.

In this sample, this clonotype turned up many times. Here the CDR3 reads CASSLAGSGGTAGANVLTF. DNA for the CDR3: TGTGCCAGCAGCTTAGCGGGTAGCGGGGGGACCGCCGGGGCCAACGTCCTGACTTTC. The rearrangement uses TRBV7-2 and TRBJ2-6; 10 positions match TRBD2. Germline-derived CDR1 and CDR2 are SGHTA and FQGNSA. The V segment lost 0 bases and the J segment 4 bases; nucleotides outside the gene matches: 9. The CDR3 is 19 residues long.

A few counts support this clonotype. The chain carries TRBV9 and TRBJ2-1, with a weak D call TRBD1 (6 bases). The germline V gene has CDR1 SGDLS and CDR2 YYNGEE. Deletions cut 4 bases from V and 2 bases from J, with 16 bases between. The CDR3 runs to 16 residues. CDR3 in amino acids: CASSLTGGLTYNEQFF. CDR3 DNA sequence: TGTGCCAGCAGCCTCACTGGGGGCTTAACCTACAATGAGCAGTTCTTC.

This chain connects TRBV30 to TRBJ2-2; TRBD2 aligns across 10 bases. This CDR3 is built from 15 residues. Per the germline V gene, CDR1 is GTSNPN and CDR2 is SVGIG (reference sequence). The V segment lost 1 base and the J segment 3 bases; nucleotides outside the gene matches: 2. CDR3 in DNA: TGTGCCTGGAGTGGGACTAGCGGTTACACCGGGGAGCTGTTTTTT. It specifies CAWSGTSGYTGELFF.

The chain couples TRBV4-1 to TRBJ2-3, with a possible D match to TRBD2 (6 bases). Per the germline V gene, CDR1 is MGHRA and CDR2 is YSYEKL. Trimming left V 2 bases short and J 0 bases short, with 12 bases between. The length of the CDR3 is 16 residues. In nucleotides, the CDR3 is TGCGCCAGCAGCCAAATAGGAGGGGAGAGCACAGATACGCAGTATTTT. Its translation: CASSQIGGESTDTQYF.

The sample holds a few counts of this clonotype. This chain uses TRBV9 with TRBJ2-7, with a possible D match to TRBD2 (5 bases). The CDR3 runs 14 residues. Trimming pared 0 bases from V and 4 bases from J, leaving 11 bases between. Germline assignment: CDR1 SGDLS and CDR2 YYNGEE. The CDR3 protein is CASSVAHSGYEQYF. As DNA, the CDR3 is TGTGCCAGCAGCGTAGCTCATTCGGGGTACGAGCAGTACTTC.

The chain has TRBV5-5 and TRBJ2-7; D is unresolved. Germline V gene lookup returns CDR1 SGHKS and CDR2 YYEKEE (reference sequence). The CDR3 has 11 amino acids. V was clipped by 4 bases and J by 3 bases, with 5 bases between them. The CDR3 reads CASSTNYEQYF. The CDR3 nucleotides are TGTGCCAGCAGCACCAACTACGAGCAGTACTTC.

This clonotype was found a few times. The CDR3 nucleotides are TGTGCCAGGCAGTCTCCACCCGGGGAGCTGTTTTTT. Translating gives CARQSPPGELFF. The chain carries TRBV6-6 and TRBJ2-2; D gene unclear. This CDR3 spans 12 amino acids. V dropped 9 bases and J dropped 6 bases, with 11 bases sitting between them. CDR1 and CDR2 (germline): MNHNY, SVGAGI (reference sequence).

This clonotype was observed a handful of times. The gene calls are TRBV7-9 and TRBJ2-5; no clear D gene. This CDR3 is 15 amino acids long. V was clipped by 5 bases and J by 2 bases, with 15 bases between them. The germline gives CDR1 SEHNR, CDR2 FQNEAQ (reference sequence). The CDR3 sequence: CASSPRAESQETQYF. DNA of the CDR3: TGTGCCAGCAGCCCCCGGGCCGAGTCTCAAGAGACCCAGTACTTC.

V is TRBV7-2 and J is TRBJ2-7, with D perhaps TRBD1 or TRBD2 (5 bases each). CDR1 SGHTA and CDR2 FQGNSA come from the germline V gene. The CDR3 contains 12 residues. V dropped 10 bases and J dropped 1 base, with 11 bases sitting between them. CDR3 sequence reads: CATGTGSYEQYF. DNA for the CDR3: TGTGCCACAGGGACGGGATCCTACGAGCAGTACTTC.

In its sample, this clonotype was seen many times. The chain employs TRBV28 and TRBJ2-7, with 10 bases matching TRBD2. The CDR3 length is 15 residues. Germline V gives CDR1 MDHEN, CDR2 SYDVKM. Unmatched junction bases numbered 6, after V lost 3 bases and J lost 4 bases. The CDR3 bases are TGTGCCAGCAGTTTGGGGACTAGCGAGATTTACGAGCAGTACTTC. Its translation: CASSLGTSEIYEQYF.

V gene TRBV27 combines with J gene TRBJ1-1; D is possibly TRBD1 (6 bases). The ends were cut back, 0 bases at V and 3 bases at J, with 14 bases in the middle. Germline V CDR1 and CDR2: MNHEY, SMNVEV (reference sequence). CDR3 length: 16 amino acids. The CDR3 protein is CASSLSGGSLDTEAFF. The CDR3 DNA reads TGTGCCAGCAGTTTATCAGGGGGTTCGTTGGACACTGAAGCTTTCTTT.

The chain couples TRBV7-9 to TRBJ2-3, with D uncertain. This CDR3 region has 13 residues. CDR1 is SEHNR and CDR2 is FQNEAQ in the germline V gene (reference sequence). V was shortened by 6 bases and J by 1 base, with 8 bases between the two germline ends. The CDR3 here is CASRPDGTDTQYF. CDR3 DNA sequence: TGTGCCAGCAGACCAGACGGCACAGATACGCAGTATTTT.

J is TRBJ1-5 and V is TRBV27, with a tentative D call TRBD1 (6 bases). The germline V gene has CDR1 MNHEY and CDR2 SMNVEV (reference sequence). V was trimmed by 6 bases and J by 7 bases, leaving 16 bases between them. The CDR3 is 14 amino acids. The CDR3 reads CASSLGGVGQPQHF. The DNA of the CDR3 is TGTGCCAGCAGCCTCGGGGGCGTCGGACAGCCCCAGCATTTT.

This clonotype was counted a few times. The J gene is TRBJ2-1, the V gene TRBV7-8; 10 nucleotides agree with TRBD1. Trimming at V came to 2 bases and at J to 5 bases, leaving 6 bases not matched to a gene. This CDR3 contains 16 residues. Germline-derived CDR1 and CDR2 are SGHVS and FQNEAQ. CDR3 in amino acids: CASSLYRDRGHNEQFF. The CDR3 coding sequence is TGTGCCAGCAGCTTATACCGGGACAGGGGACACAATGAGCAGTTCTTC.

The rearrangement links TRBV2 to TRBJ2-3; 12 nucleotides line up with TRBD1. CDR1 and CDR2 from the germline V gene are SNHLY and FYNNEI. The CDR3 runs 18 residues. Trimming at V came to 6 bases and at J to 0 bases, leaving 10 bases not matched to a gene. In DNA, the CDR3 is TGTGCCAGCAGCCCCGGGACAGGGGGCGAATTTAGCACAGATACGCAGTATTTT. It codes for CASSPGTGGEFSTDTQYF.

The chain links TRBV5-6 to TRBJ1-2; TRBD1 matches 8 bases. Germline V gene lookup returns CDR1 SGHDT and CDR2 YYEEEE. The CDR3 totals 16 residues. The V segment lost 4 bases and the J segment 4 bases; nucleotides outside the gene matches: 12. The CDR3 spells CASSLGQGAYSYGYTF. DNA for the CDR3: TGTGCCAGCAGCCTGGGGCAGGGGGCTTATAGCTATGGCTACACCTTC.

This chain uses TRBV7-2 with TRBJ1-2; 9 bases align to TRBD1. This CDR3 is 14 amino acids long. With V trimmed by 3 bases and J by 7 bases, 6 bases remained unmatched. Germline V lookup: CDR1 SGHTA, CDR2 FQGNSA. The CDR3 nucleotides read TGTGCCAGCAGCTTCCGTCGACAGGGGGGTGGCTACACCTTC. Protein: CASSFRRQGGGYTF.

This clonotype was counted a few times. The chain recombines TRBV12-3 or TRBV12-4 with TRBJ1-2, with 9 bases that match TRBD1. V lost 1 base and J lost 8; bases outside the gene matches: 5. The CDR3 spans 14 residues. CDR3 sequence reads: CASSLGTGAYGYTF. The CDR3 bases are TGTGCCAGCAGTTTAGGGACAGGGGCTTACGGCTACACCTTC.